This T cell receptor beta chain was identified during a study of blood T cell repertoires in COVID-19. Study background: Acute-phase and convalescent COVID-19 samples originated in the United States, Italy and Spain.

Losses at the gene ends were 0 bases for V and 8 bases for J; bases not matched to a gene: 7. The germline V gene encodes CDR1 SGHRS and CDR2 YFSETQ. The CDR3 has 15 residues. Under the authors' procedure: Nucleated cell counts were estimated from reference gene primer amplification. The method was immunoSEQ multiplex PCR; TCRdb's version includes in-frame clones alone and lacks a portion of them. That table gives V, J and clone size, and the DNA gave D and trimming. The table includes about 33,000 clones, around 88% detected once. The rearrangement uses TRBV5-1 and TRBJ1-4; 7 bases are a match to TRBD1. The source is a human donor in a cohort sampled during active COVID-19. The source material was peripheral blood. The CDR3 region is CASSLGQGRREKLFF. CDR3 coding DNA: TGCGCCAGCAGCTTGGGACAGGGTCGTAGGGAAAAACTGTTTTTT.